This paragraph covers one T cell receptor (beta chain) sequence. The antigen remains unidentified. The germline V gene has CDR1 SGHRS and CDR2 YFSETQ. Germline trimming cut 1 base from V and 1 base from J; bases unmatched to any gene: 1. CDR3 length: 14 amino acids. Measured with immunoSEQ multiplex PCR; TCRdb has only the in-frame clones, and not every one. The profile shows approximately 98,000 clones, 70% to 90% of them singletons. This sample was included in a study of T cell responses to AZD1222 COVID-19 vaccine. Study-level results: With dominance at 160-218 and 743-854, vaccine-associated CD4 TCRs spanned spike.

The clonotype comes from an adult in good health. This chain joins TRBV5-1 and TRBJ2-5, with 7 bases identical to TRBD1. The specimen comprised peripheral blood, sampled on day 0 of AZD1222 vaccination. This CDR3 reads CASSLYRGQETQYF. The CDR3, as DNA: TGCGCCAGCAGCTTGTACAGGGGCCAAGAGACCCAGTACTTC.